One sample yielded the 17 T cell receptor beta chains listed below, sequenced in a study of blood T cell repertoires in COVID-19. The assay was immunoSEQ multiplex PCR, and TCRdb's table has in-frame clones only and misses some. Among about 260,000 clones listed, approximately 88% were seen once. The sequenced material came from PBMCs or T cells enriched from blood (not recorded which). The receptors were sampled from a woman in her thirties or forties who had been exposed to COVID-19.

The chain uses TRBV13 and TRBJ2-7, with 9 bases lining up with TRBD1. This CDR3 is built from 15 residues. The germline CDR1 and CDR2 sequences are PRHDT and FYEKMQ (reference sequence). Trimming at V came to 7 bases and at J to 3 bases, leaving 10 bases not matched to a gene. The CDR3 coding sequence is TGTGCCAGCAAAGACACGGGGACAGGGAACTACGAGCAGTACTTC. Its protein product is CASKDTGTGNYEQYF. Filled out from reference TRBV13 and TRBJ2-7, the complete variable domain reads AAGVIQSPRHLIKEKRETATLKCYPIPRHDTVYWYQQGPGQDPQFLISFYEKMQSDKGSIPDRFSAQQFSDYHSELNMSSLELGDSALYFCASKDTGTGNYEQYFGPGTRLTVT.

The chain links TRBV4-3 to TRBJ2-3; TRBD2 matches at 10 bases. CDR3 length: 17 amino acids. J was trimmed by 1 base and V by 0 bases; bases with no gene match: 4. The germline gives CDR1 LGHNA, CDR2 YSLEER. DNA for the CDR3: TGCGCCAGCAGCCAAGATAAAAGCGGGGGGGGCACAGATACGCAGTATTTT. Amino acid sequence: CASSQDKSGGGTDTQYF.

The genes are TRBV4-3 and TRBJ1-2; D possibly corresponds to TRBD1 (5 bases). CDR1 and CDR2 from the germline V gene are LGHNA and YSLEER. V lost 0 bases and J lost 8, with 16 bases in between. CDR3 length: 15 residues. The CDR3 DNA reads TGCGCCAGCAGCCAAGAGACCGCCGGGACTAGAGGCTACACCTTC. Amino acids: CASSQETAGTRGYTF.

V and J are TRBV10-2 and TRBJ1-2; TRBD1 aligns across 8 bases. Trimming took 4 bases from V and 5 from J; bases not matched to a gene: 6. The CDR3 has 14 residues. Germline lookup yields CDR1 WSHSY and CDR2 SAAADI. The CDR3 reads CASSGTTGVYGYTF. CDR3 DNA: TGCGCCAGCAGTGGGACGACAGGGGTATATGGCTACACCTTC.

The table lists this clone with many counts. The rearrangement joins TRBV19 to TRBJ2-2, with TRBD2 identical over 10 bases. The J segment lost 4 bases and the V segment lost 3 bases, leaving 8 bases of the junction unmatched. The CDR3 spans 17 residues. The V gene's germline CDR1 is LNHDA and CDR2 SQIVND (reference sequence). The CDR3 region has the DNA TGTGCCAGTAGTATGTTAAGTCGACTAGCGGGCACCGGGGAGCTGTTTTTT. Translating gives CASSMLSRLAGTGELFF.

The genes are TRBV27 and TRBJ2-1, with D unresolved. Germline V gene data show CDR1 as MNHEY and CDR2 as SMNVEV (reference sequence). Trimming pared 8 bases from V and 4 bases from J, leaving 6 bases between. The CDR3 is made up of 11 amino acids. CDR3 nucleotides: TGTGCCAGCTCCCTGTACAATGAGCAGTTCTTC. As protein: CASSLYNEQFF.

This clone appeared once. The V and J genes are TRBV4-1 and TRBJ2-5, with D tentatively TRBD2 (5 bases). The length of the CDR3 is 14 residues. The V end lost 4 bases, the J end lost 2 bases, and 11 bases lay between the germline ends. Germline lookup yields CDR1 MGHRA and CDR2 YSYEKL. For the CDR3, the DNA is TGCGCCAGCAGCCCAGGACTGACTCAAGAGACCCAGTACTTC. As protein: CASSPGLTQETQYF.

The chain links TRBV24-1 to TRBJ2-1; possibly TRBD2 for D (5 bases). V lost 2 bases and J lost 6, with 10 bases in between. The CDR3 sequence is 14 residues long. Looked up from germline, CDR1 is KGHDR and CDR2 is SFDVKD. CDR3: CATSDSVSGNEQFF. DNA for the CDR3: TGTGCCACCAGTGATTCAGTAAGCGGCAATGAGCAGTTCTTC.

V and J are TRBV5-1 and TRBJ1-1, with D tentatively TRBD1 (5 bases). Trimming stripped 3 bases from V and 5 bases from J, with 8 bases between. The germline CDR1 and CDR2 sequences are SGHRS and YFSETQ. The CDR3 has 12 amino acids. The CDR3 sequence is CASSWGGTEAFF. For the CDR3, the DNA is TGCGCCAGCAGCTGGGGGGGAACTGAAGCTTTCTTT. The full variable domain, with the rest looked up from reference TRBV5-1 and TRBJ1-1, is KAGVTQTPRYLIKTRGQQVTLSCSPISGHRSVSWYQQTPGQGLQFLFEYFSETQRNKGNFPGRFSGRQFSNSRSEMNVSTLELGDSALYLCASSWGGTEAFFGQGTRLTVV.

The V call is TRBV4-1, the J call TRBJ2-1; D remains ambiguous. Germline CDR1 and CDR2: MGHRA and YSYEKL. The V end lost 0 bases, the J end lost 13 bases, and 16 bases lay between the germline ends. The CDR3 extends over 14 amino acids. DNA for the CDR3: TGCGCCAGCAGCCAAGATGTCGCTGCGAACCCCCAGTTCTTC. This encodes CASSQDVAANPQFF.

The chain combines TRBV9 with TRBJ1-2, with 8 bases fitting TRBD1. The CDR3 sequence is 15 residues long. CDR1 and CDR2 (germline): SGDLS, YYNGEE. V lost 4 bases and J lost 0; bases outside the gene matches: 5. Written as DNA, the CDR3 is TGTGCCAGCAGCTCAGGGGGCTGGGCTAACTATGGCTACACCTTC. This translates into CASSSGGWANYGYTF.

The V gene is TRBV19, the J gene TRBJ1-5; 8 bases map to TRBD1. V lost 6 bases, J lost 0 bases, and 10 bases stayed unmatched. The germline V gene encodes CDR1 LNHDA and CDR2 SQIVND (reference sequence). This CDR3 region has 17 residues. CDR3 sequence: CASRLTGGLSSNQPQHF. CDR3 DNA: TGTGCCAGTAGACTCACAGGGGGACTCTCTAGCAATCAGCCCCAGCATTTT.

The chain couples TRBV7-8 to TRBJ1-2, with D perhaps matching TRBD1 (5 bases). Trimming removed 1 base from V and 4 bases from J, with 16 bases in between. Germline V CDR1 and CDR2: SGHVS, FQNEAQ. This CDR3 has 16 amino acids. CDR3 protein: CASSLEAGQEGYGYTF. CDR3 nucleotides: TGTGCCAGCAGCTTAGAGGCGGGGCAGGAGGGCTATGGCTACACCTTC.

The CDR3 nucleotides read TGCGCCAGCAGCTTGGCCGGGGAGTGGGCCAAAAACATTCAGTACTTC. Protein product: CASSLAGEWAKNIQYF. The V call is TRBV5-1, the J call TRBJ2-4; TRBD2 is a possible D gene (5 bases). Germline values: CDR1 SGHRS, CDR2 YFSETQ. V lost 0 bases to trimming and J lost 1 base, with 11 bases between them. CDR3 length equals 16 residues.

CDR3 sequence reads: CASSISSLLAGGSNEQFF. The CDR3 DNA reads TGTGCCAGTAGTATATCAAGCTTGCTAGCGGGAGGCTCCAATGAGCAGTTCTTC. The chain carries TRBV19 and TRBJ2-1; 11 bases line up with TRBD2. V lost 2 bases and J lost 6; bases outside the gene matches: 12. In germline, CDR1 is LNHDA, CDR2 SQIVND (reference sequence). This CDR3 spans 18 amino acids.

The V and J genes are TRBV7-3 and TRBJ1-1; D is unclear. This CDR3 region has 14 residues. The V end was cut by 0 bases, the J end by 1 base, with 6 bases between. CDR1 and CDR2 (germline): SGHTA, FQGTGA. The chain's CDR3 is CASSLTHPNTEAFF. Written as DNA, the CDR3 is TGTGCCAGCAGCTTAACACACCCGAACACTGAAGCTTTCTTT.

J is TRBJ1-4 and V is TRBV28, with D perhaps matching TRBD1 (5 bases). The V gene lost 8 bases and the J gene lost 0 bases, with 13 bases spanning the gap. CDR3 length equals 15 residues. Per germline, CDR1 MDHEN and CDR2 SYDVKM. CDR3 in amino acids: CASLGHPATNEKLFF. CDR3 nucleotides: TGTGCCAGCCTCGGACATCCTGCAACTAATGAAAAACTGTTTTTT.